This note documents a single TCR beta chain sequence. Which antigen it targets is not known. Per-base quality was not reported, and no clone a single base away is much larger than it. The record originates from a study of T cells after posttransplantation cyclophosphamide (dated by TCRdb to the mid-2010s). Background for the entire study: Using TRB sequencing, the study followed how the T cell repertoire reconstituted after myeloablative bone marrow transplantation in which posttransplantation cyclophosphamide served as GVHD prophylaxis. Public TRB sequences were compared against a database of over 3,000 sequences linked to responses to pathogens, tumor antigens, self-antigens and alloantigens. Because TRA and TRB clonality correlated tightly in roughly nine samples, later TCR analyses were limited to TRB. Antigen receptor sequencing covered samples from 35 PTCy-treated patients and approximately 15 of their related bone marrow donors. In 3 patients, TRB sequencing was also performed on up to 3 more blood samples taken 2 to 5.2 years after transplant, and in 4 patients, pretransplant blood was also TRB-sequenced. TRB sequencing was performed on blood from all 35 or so PTCy patients with 1-year posttransplant specimens.

Genomic DNA was the input for TRB sequencing, which was run either with the immunoSEQ assay at survey resolution or with the hsTCRB kit. Turning to the authors' computational methods: The immunoSEQ software was used for initial read processing, and the LymphoSeq R package was used for repertoire analyses. Clonality was computed as 1 minus normalized Shannon entropy, and a Gini coefficient was also calculated for each TRB dataset. To infer phenotypes in unsorted samples, TRB sequences from sorted subsets of the recipient or donor were mapped onto the unsorted samples of the same recipient. TCRdb stores this immuneACCESS table with in-frame sequences only. Part of the clones is absent; in the studies checked, under half of the shortfall reflects unresolved V genes, and no reason is known for the rest. For V, J and clone size, that table is used; D and trimming come from the DNA. The sample has approximately 20,000 clones on record, roughly nine tenths of them singletons. The top ten hold about 2% of the sample.

The control group consisted of around ten patients who received myeloablative marrow transplants with methotrexate plus a calcineurin inhibitor and who were sampled 1 year after transplant. Peripheral blood and bone marrow mononuclear cells were isolated by Ficoll-Hypaque density centrifugation and were cryopreserved. The germline V gene specifies SGHRS as CDR1 and YFSETQ as CDR2. The CDR3 runs 14 residues from the cysteine to the phenylalanine. Of the read, only the CDR3 DNA is kept; its 42 bases are in frame from base 1. The germline V and J ends show losses of 6 bases and 1 base respectively, and no gene match explains 4 bases of the junction. The paper as a whole reports these results and caveats: At 1-2 months, donor-recipient similarity was low but rose over the first year, and the later blood repertoires were often dominated by donor CD8+ memory clones. The TRB repertoires of T cells infiltrating skin or GI tract showed only limited overlap with the TRB repertoires of T cells in blood. Across the roughly 48 patients, TRB clonality was highly associated with recipient CMV seropositivity and CMV reactivation, and diversity with PTCy was similar to that in the CNI/methotrexate controls.

This TCR came from a female patient in her 30s who received an allogeneic stem cell transplant from an unrelated donor, was CMV-positive, and had acute and chronic GVHD. After transplantation, some T cells may belong to the graft donor instead of the recipient. The sample consisted of PBMCs, taken less than 400 days after allogeneic stem cell transplant with calcineurin inhibitor and methotrexate. The sequence is built from TRBV5-1 and TRBJ2-3, with 8 bases matching TRBD2. The CDR3 protein sequence reads: CASNFGGGTDTQYF. Here is the DNA: TGCGCCAGCAATTTCGGGGGGGGCACAGATACGCAGTATTTT. The full variable domain, completed from the reference TRBV5-1 and TRBJ2-3 proteins outside the CDR3, reads KAGVTQTPRYLIKTRGQQVTLSCSPISGHRSVSWYQQTPGQGLQFLFEYFSETQRNKGNFPGRFSGRQFSNSRSEMNVSTLELGDSALYLCASNFGGGTDTQYFGPGTRLTVL.